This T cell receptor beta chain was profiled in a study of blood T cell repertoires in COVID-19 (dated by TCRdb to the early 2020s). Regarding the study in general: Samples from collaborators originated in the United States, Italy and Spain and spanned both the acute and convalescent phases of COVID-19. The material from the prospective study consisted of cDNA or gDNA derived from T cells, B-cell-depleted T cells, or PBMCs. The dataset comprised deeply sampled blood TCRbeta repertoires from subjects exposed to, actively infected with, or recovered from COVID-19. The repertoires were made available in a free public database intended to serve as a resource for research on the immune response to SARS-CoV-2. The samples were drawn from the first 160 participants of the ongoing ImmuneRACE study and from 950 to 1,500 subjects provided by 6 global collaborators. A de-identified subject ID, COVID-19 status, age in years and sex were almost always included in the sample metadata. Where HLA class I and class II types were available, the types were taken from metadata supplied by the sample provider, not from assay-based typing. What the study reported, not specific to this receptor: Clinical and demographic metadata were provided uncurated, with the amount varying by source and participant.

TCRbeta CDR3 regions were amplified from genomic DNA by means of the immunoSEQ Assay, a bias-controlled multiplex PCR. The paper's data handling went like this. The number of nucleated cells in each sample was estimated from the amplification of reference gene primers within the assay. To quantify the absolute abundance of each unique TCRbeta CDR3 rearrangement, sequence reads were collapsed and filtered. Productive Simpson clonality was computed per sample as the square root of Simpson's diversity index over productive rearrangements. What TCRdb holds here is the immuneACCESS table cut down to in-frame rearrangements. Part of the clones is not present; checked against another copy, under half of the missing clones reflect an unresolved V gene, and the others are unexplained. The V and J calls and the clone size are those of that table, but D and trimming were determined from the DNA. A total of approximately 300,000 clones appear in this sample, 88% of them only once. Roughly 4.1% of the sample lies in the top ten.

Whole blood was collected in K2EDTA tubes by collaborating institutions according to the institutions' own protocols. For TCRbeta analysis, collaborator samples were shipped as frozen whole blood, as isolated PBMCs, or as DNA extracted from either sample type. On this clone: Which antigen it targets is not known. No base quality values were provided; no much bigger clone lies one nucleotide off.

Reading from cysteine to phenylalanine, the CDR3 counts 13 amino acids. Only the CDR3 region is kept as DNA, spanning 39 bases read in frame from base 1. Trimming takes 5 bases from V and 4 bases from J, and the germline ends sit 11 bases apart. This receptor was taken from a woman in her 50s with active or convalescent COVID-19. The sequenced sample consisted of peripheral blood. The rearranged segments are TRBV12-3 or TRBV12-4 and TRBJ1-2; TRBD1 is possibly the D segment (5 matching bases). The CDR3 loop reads CASSPQDIYGYTF. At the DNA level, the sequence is TGTGCCAGCAGTCCACAGGATATCTATGGCTACACCTTC.